The entry below describes one T cell receptor (beta chain). What it binds is unknown. These data are taken from a study of cytomegalovirus exposure and HLA in healthy donors. General observations from the study: The authors listed 180 or so TCR beta chains as cytomegalovirus-associated.

The PCR ran on 60 Vbeta and 13 Jbeta primers. Sequencing was performed with immunoSEQ multiplex PCR; in TCRdb, only in-frame clones are kept and a portion is missing. This sample carries around 180,000 clones, around 80% of them seen once, and the ten largest clones take around 7.2%. Trimming removed 7 bases from V and 0 bases from J, with 9 bases in between. Germline V gene sequence: CDR1 SQVTM, CDR2 ANQGSEA. This CDR3 spans 13 amino acids. This rearrangement joins TRBV29-1 to TRBJ1-4; no clear D gene. Source material: PBMCs. This clonotype was sampled from a man aged 30 to 39 in good health and CMV-seropositive. CDR3 DNA: TGCAGCGCCCGTCCTGCAACTAATGAAAAACTGTTTTTT. It encodes CSARPATNEKLFF.